A single sample is the source of the 32 T cell receptor beta chains below, sequenced in a study of cytomegalovirus exposure and HLA in healthy donors. The PCR contained 60 Vbeta and 13 Jbeta primers. TCRdb's table, derived via immunoSEQ multiplex PCR, lists solely in-frame clones and lacks some. The sample contains fewer than 250,000 clones, about four fifths of which appear only once. The sample was PBMCs. All receptors come from a man aged 40-49 years in good health and CMV-seropositive.

The rearrangement joins TRBV5-5 to TRBJ1-5, with D hard to call. CDR3 size: 14 residues. In germline, CDR1 is SGHKS, CDR2 YYEKEE (reference sequence). The ends were cut back, 0 bases at V and 3 bases at J, with 7 bases in the middle. The CDR3 protein is CASSLGQYNQPQHF. For the CDR3, the DNA is TGTGCCAGCAGCTTGGGGCAGTACAATCAGCCCCAGCATTTT. Looking up the rest from reference TRBV5-5 and TRBJ1-5 gives the full variable domain: DAGVTQSPTHLIKTRGQQVTLRCSPISGHKSVSWYQQVLGQGPQFIFQYYEKEERGRGNFPDRFSARQFPNYSSELNVNALLLGDSALYLCASSLGQYNQPQHFGDGTRLSIL.

The chain couples TRBV7-8 to TRBJ1-2; D gene ambiguous. The CDR3 has 13 residues. Per the germline V gene, CDR1 is SGHVS and CDR2 is FQNEAQ. V lost 1 base and J 9 bases, leaving 12 bases between the germline ends. For the CDR3, the DNA is TGTGCCAGCAGCTTAGGATCGGGGAACAGCTACACCTTC. Protein sequence: CASSLGSGNSYTF.

J is TRBJ2-7 and V is TRBV7-8; the D is unclear. Germline CDR1 reads SGHVS; CDR2 reads FQNEAQ. V was trimmed by 5 bases and J by 0 bases, leaving 11 bases between them. This CDR3 comprises 14 residues. The CDR3 is CASSLLQDSYEQYF. The CDR3 bases are TGTGCCAGCAGCCTCCTCCAGGACTCCTACGAGCAGTACTTC.

V is TRBV5-6 and J is TRBJ2-1, with D perhaps matching TRBD2 (6 bases). Trimming left V 2 bases short and J 1 base short, with 13 bases between. The germline CDR1 and CDR2 sequences are SGHDT and YYEEEE. The CDR3 totals 16 residues. The CDR3: CASSFGGRRSYNEQFF. The CDR3 DNA follows: TGTGCCAGCAGCTTCGGTGGGAGGCGTTCCTACAATGAGCAGTTCTTC.

This chain connects TRBV28 to TRBJ1-5; possibly TRBD1 for D (5 bases). This CDR3 is 20 amino acids long. Germline loops: CDR1 MDHEN, CDR2 SYDVKM. With 3 bases removed from V and 0 bases from J, the gap between germline ends came to 24 bases. DNA of the CDR3: TGTGCCAGCAGTTTCCGAATTAAATGGGGCAGGAGTAATAGCAATCAGCCCCAGCATTTT. It specifies CASSFRIKWGRSNSNQPQHF.

V and J are TRBV5-6 and TRBJ2-2; weak D call: TRBD2 (6 bases). Germline V gives CDR1 SGHDT, CDR2 YYEEEE. Trimming took off 1 base at V and 7 bases at J, with 8 bases between the two ends. The CDR3 is 13 amino acids. The CDR3 region is CASSLRRDGELFF. In DNA, the CDR3 is TGTGCCAGCAGCTTGAGGCGGGACGGGGAGCTGTTTTTT.

This chain joins TRBV2 and TRBJ2-1; TRBD2 aligns across 11 bases. CDR1 is SNHLY and CDR2 is FYNNEI in the germline V gene. The CDR3 spans 16 residues. V gave up 6 bases and J gave up 7 bases; unmatched junction bases: 11. CDR3 DNA: TGTGCCAGCAGGCCTAGCGGGAGGACTGACAGGAATGAGCAGTTCTTC. Its protein is CASRPSGRTDRNEQFF.

The chain is built from TRBV5-4 and TRBJ1-1; D is unclear. The CDR3 totals 15 residues. Germline V lookup: CDR1 SGHNT, CDR2 YYREEE (reference sequence). The V end lost 4 bases, the J end lost 4 bases, and 17 bases lay between the germline ends. The DNA for the CDR3 is TGTGCCAGCAGCCCTGGAGGGAATTCGGGCACTGAAGCTTTCTTT. Residues: CASSPGGNSGTEAFF.

The chain combines TRBV13 with TRBJ2-7; 8 bases agree with TRBD1. Germline CDR1 PRHDT, CDR2 FYEKMQ (reference sequence). Germline trimming cut 4 bases from V and 4 bases from J; bases unmatched to any gene: 0. This CDR3 has 12 residues. In DNA, the CDR3 is TGTGCCAGCAGCTACAGGGGGTACGAGCAGTACTTC. Translation gives CASSYRGYEQYF.

J is TRBJ1-1 and V is TRBV6-6; D is possibly TRBD1 (6 bases). Trimming pared 6 bases from V and 3 bases from J, leaving 14 bases between. CDR1 and CDR2 (germline): MNHNY, SVGAGI (reference sequence). CDR3 size: 14 residues. The CDR3 loop is CASSSQGAYTEAFF. Written as DNA, the CDR3 is TGTGCCAGCAGCTCACAGGGTGCTTACACTGAAGCTTTCTTT.

The rearrangement joins TRBV29-1 to TRBJ2-7, with D possibly matching TRBD1 (10 bases). From germline, CDR1 is SQVTM and CDR2 ANQGSEA. The V and J ends lost 6 bases and 4 bases respectively, with 25 bases between them. CDR3 length: 16 amino acids. CDR3 sequence: CSVAGGTGEAGYEQYF. CDR3 bases: TGCAGCGTCGCGGGGGGGACAGGGGAAGCCGGGTACGAGCAGTACTTC.

In this sample, this clone turned up a few times. The V gene is TRBV19, the J gene TRBJ1-1, with D hard to call. V gave up 6 bases and J gave up 2 bases, with 16 bases separating them. This CDR3 is built from 15 residues. Per the germline V gene, CDR1 is LNHDA and CDR2 is SQIVND (reference sequence). The CDR3 DNA sequence: TGTGCCAGTAGACCGAGGCGGGGAACAAACACTGAAGCTTTCTTT. This sequence encodes CASRPRRGTNTEAFF. The full variable domain, completed using reference TRBV19 and TRBJ1-1, is DGGITQSPKYLFRKEGQNVTLSCEQNLNHDAMYWYRQDPGQGLRLIYYSQIVNDFQKGDIAEGYSVSREKKESFPLTVTSAQKNPTAFYLCASRPRRGTNTEAFFGQGTRLTVV.

The CDR3 DNA follows: TGCAGCGTTTTGCGAACCTTTCTAGCGGGAGTACTAGATACGCAGTATTTT. Translated, it gives CSVLRTFLAGVLDTQYF. V usage is TRBV29-1 and J usage is TRBJ2-3, with 10 bases matching TRBD2. V dropped 5 bases and J dropped 5; count of bases not matched to a gene: 16. This CDR3 has 17 amino acids. From germline, CDR1 is SQVTM and CDR2 ANQGSEA.

This rearrangement joins TRBV27 to TRBJ1-1, with 7 bases fitting TRBD1. Trimming removed 6 bases from V and 4 bases from J; junction bases left unmatched: 5. Germline values: CDR1 MNHEY, CDR2 SMNVEV (reference sequence). This CDR3 region has 13 residues. The CDR3 DNA follows: TGTGCCAGCAGACCTGACAGGGCCACTGAAGCTTTCTTT. This codes for CASRPDRATEAFF.

CDR3 DNA: TGTGCCAGCAGACTAGCCCTTGGGCTGAACACTGAAGCTTTCTTT. Translation: CASRLALGLNTEAFF. The V call is TRBV6-5, the J call TRBJ1-1; D is unresolved. Per the germline V gene, CDR1 is MNHEY and CDR2 is SVGAGI. V lost 6 bases and J 0 bases, leaving 14 bases between the germline ends. This CDR3 comprises 15 residues.

There are a few counts of this clone. The V call is TRBV6-1, the J call TRBJ2-7; 7 positions match TRBD1. The germline V gene encodes CDR1 MNHNS and CDR2 SASEGT. The ends lost 8 bases at V and 2 bases at J; junction bases unmatched: 3. The CDR3 runs 12 residues. CDR3 amino acids: CASWDRTYEQYF. CDR3 nucleotide sequence: TGTGCCAGCTGGGACAGAACCTACGAGCAGTACTTC.

The chain carries TRBV19 and TRBJ2-6, with 7 bases aligning to TRBD2. CDR1 and CDR2 (germline): LNHDA, SQIVND (reference sequence). The CDR3 has 17 residues. The junction had 11 bases not matched to a gene; V was cut back by 6 bases and J by 3 bases. CDR3 bases: TGTGCCAGTAGCCCAATCACAGCGGGGTATGGGGCCAACGTCCTGACTTTC. Translating it yields CASSPITAGYGANVLTF. Full variable domain (outside the CDR3, taken from reference TRBV19 and TRBJ2-6): DGGITQSPKYLFRKEGQNVTLSCEQNLNHDAMYWYRQDPGQGLRLIYYSQIVNDFQKGDIAEGYSVSREKKESFPLTVTSAQKNPTAFYLCASSPITAGYGANVLTFGAGSRLTVL.

J is TRBJ2-2 and V is TRBV18; weak D call: TRBD2 (5 bases). Between the trimmed V and J ends, which lost 5 bases and 1 base, there was a span of 11 bases. CDR3 length: 15 amino acids. Germline V CDR1 and CDR2: KGHSH, LQKENI. The CDR3: CASSSKSGNTGELFF. Written as DNA, the CDR3 is TGTGCCAGCTCATCCAAGAGCGGGAACACCGGGGAGCTGTTTTTT.

This rearrangement joins TRBV28 to TRBJ2-7; no reliable D call. Trimming left V 3 bases short and J 5 bases short, with 17 bases between. The CDR3 runs to 15 residues. CDR1 is MDHEN and CDR2 is SYDVKM in the germline V gene. The CDR3 loop reads CASSLERGLRDEQYF. As DNA, the CDR3 is TGTGCCAGCAGTTTGGAGAGAGGCCTCCGCGACGAGCAGTACTTC.

V and J are TRBV5-4 and TRBJ1-1, with D unresolved. Germline-derived CDR1 and CDR2 are SGHNT and YYREEE (reference sequence). The CDR3 contains 15 residues. Trimming left V 1 base short and J 3 bases short, with 13 bases between. CDR3 protein: CASSLWRQAHTEAFF. Here the CDR3 DNA reads TGTGCCAGCAGCTTGTGGCGGCAAGCCCACACTGAAGCTTTCTTT.

A few counts support this clone. The same CDR3 is also encoded by other DNA sequences in this sample. The chain is built from TRBV27 and TRBJ2-7; 8 bases agree with TRBD2. The CDR3 extends over 13 amino acids. Germline CDR1 is MNHEY and CDR2 is SMNVEV (reference sequence). V lost 2 bases to trimming and J lost 4 bases; unmatched junction nucleotides: 1. The CDR3 coding sequence is TGTGCCAGCAGTTTAGCGGGAGGATACGAGCAGTACTTC. This gives the protein CASSLAGGYEQYF.

The V gene is TRBV28, the J gene TRBJ2-1; 8 nucleotides line up with TRBD1. This CDR3 has 14 amino acids. Trimming at V came to 4 bases and at J to 9 bases, leaving 8 bases not matched to a gene. Per germline, CDR1 MDHEN and CDR2 SYDVKM. This CDR3 is CASSSRTGLAEQFF. CDR3 bases: TGTGCCAGCAGTTCCAGGACAGGGCTGGCTGAGCAGTTCTTC.

This clone was counted between two and nine times. The gene calls are TRBV30 and TRBJ2-7; D gene unclear. Germline assignment: CDR1 GTSNPN and CDR2 SVGIG (reference sequence). Trimming took off 6 bases at V and 4 bases at J, with 13 bases between the two ends. The CDR3 runs 12 residues. Here the CDR3 reads CACLVNSYEQYF. CDR3 bases: TGTGCCTGCCTAGTGAACTCATACGAGCAGTACTTC.

This clone showed up just once. CDR3 protein: CASSEARKPPGAFF. The DNA of the CDR3 is TGTGCCAGCAGTGAAGCGAGGAAGCCCCCGGGAGCTTTCTTT. The chain recombines TRBV6-1 with TRBJ1-1; D ambiguous. V was clipped by 0 bases and J by 10 bases, with 15 bases between them. The CDR3 has 14 residues. From germline, CDR1 is MNHNS and CDR2 SASEGT.

V usage is TRBV9 and J usage is TRBJ2-5; TRBD1 aligns across 7 bases. V trimming: 2 bases; J trimming: 5 bases; junction bases outside the gene matches: 6. The CDR3 extends over 14 amino acids. Germline assignment: CDR1 SGDLS and CDR2 YYNGEE. The CDR3, as DNA: TGTGCCAGCAGCGTGACGGACAGGTCTGAGACCCAGTACTTC. It specifies CASSVTDRSETQYF. Supplemented by reference TRBV9 and TRBJ2-5, the full variable domain reads DSGVTQTPKHLITATGQRVTLRCSPRSGDLSVYWYQQSLDQGLQFLIQYYNGEERAKGNILERFSAQQFPDLHSELNLSSLELGDSALYFCASSVTDRSETQYFGPGTRLLVL.

V is TRBV12-5 and J is TRBJ1-3; TRBD1 matches 8 bases. The CDR3 covers 21 residues. The trim removed 0 bases at V and 0 bases at J, leaving 16 bases unmatched. Germline V gene sequence: CDR1 LGHNT, CDR2 FRNRAP. The CDR3 DNA sequence: TGTGCTAGTGGTTTGGTACCGAAGGACAGGGAAGCACTAACCTCTGGAAACACCATATATTTT. Protein sequence: CASGLVPKDREALTSGNTIYF.

CDR3 DNA: TGTGCCAGTTGTTGGGGACTCCAAGAGACCCAGTACTTC. Amino acid sequence: CASCWGLQETQYF. The V gene is TRBV6-1, the J gene TRBJ2-5, with D possibly matching TRBD2 (6 bases). V gave up 9 bases and J gave up 1 base, with 12 bases separating them. Germline CDR1 and CDR2: MNHNS and SASEGT. The CDR3 consists of 13 residues.

On this clone itself: Its ends do not fully match the called genes, so a read error is possible. The V gene is TRBV27, the J gene TRBJ2-7; D not certain. CDR1 and CDR2 (germline): MNHEY, SMNVEV (reference sequence). The CDR3 length is 9 residues. The CDR3 bases are TGTGCCAGCAGAAGTCCACTCTCCTTC. This encodes CASRSPLSF.

The chain has TRBV6-6 and TRBJ1-4; D ambiguous. The CDR3 has 14 amino acids. CDR1 is MNHNY and CDR2 is SVGAGI in the germline V gene (reference sequence). The V end lost 5 bases, the J end lost 4 bases, and 11 bases lay between the germline ends. CDR3 sequence (DNA): TGTGCCAGCAGTCGGACTGTTATTAATGAAAAACTGTTTTTT. It encodes CASSRTVINEKLFF.

This clone was recorded a few times. The chain's CDR3 is CASSLGRDTYQETQYF. As DNA, the CDR3 is TGCGCCAGCAGCTTGGGCCGGGACACATACCAAGAGACCCAGTACTTC. The chain couples TRBV5-1 to TRBJ2-5; D is perhaps TRBD1 (6 bases). The V end lost 0 bases, the J end lost 0 bases, and 12 bases lay between the germline ends. The CDR3 contains 16 residues. The V gene's germline CDR1 is SGHRS and CDR2 YFSETQ. The complete variable domain, with remaining parts taken from reference TRBV5-1 and TRBJ2-5, reads KAGVTQTPRYLIKTRGQQVTLSCSPISGHRSVSWYQQTPGQGLQFLFEYFSETQRNKGNFPGRFSGRQFSNSRSEMNVSTLELGDSALYLCASSLGRDTYQETQYFGPGTRLLVL.

V is TRBV19 and J is TRBJ2-6, with a weak D call TRBD2 (6 bases). CDR3 size: 19 residues. The V gene's germline CDR1 is LNHDA and CDR2 SQIVND (reference sequence). Trimming took 2 bases from V and 0 from J, leaving 17 bases between them. The CDR3 region has the DNA TGTGCCAGTAGTATACGTGGGGAGGCACTACACTCTGGGGCCAACGTCCTGACTTTC. As protein: CASSIRGEALHSGANVLTF.

V is TRBV2 and J is TRBJ2-2; no reliable D call. The CDR3 is 13 amino acids. The V and J ends lost 6 bases and 3 bases respectively, with 8 bases between them. Germline loops: CDR1 SNHLY, CDR2 FYNNEI. For the CDR3, the DNA is TGTGCCAGCAGACGGGTCGACACCGGGGAGCTGTTTTTT. It translates to CASRRVDTGELFF.